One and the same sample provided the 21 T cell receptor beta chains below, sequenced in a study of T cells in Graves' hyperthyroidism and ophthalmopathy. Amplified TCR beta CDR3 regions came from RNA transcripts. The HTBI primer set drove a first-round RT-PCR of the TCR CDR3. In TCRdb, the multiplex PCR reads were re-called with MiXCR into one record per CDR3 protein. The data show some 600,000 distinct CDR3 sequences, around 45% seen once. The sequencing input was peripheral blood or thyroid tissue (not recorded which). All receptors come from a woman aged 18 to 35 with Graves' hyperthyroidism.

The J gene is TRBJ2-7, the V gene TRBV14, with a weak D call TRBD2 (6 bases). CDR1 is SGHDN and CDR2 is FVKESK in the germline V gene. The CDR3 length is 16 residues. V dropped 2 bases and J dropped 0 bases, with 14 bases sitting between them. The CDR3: CASSQTRGWSSYEQYF. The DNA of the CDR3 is TGTGCCAGCAGCCAAACCCGGGGGTGGTCCTCCTACGAGCAGTACTTC.

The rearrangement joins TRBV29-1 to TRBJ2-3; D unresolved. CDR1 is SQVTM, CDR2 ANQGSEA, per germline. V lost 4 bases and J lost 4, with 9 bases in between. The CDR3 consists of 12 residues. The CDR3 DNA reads TGCAGCGTTGCTAAGGCCGCAGATACGCAGTATTTT. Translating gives CSVAKAADTQYF.

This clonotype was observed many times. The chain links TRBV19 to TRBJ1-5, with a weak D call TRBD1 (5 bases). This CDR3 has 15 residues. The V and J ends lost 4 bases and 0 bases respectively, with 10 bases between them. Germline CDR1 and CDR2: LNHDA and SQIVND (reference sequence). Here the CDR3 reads CASSRQRSSNQPQHF. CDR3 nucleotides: TGTGCCAGTAGTAGACAGCGTTCTAGCAATCAGCCCCAGCATTTT.

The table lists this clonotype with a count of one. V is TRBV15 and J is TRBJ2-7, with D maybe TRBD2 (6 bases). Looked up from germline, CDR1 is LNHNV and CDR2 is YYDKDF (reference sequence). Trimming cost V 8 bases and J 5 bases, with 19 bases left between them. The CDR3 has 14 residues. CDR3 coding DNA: TGTGCCACCGGTAGGAGGGGACCCTACGACGAGCAGTACTTC. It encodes CATGRRGPYDEQYF.

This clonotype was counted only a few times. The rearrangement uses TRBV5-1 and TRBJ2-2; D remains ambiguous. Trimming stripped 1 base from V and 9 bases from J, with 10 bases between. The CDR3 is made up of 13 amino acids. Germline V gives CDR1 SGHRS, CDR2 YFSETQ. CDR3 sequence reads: CASSLSGRWELFF. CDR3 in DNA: TGCGCCAGCAGCTTGTCGGGCAGGTGGGAGCTGTTTTTT.

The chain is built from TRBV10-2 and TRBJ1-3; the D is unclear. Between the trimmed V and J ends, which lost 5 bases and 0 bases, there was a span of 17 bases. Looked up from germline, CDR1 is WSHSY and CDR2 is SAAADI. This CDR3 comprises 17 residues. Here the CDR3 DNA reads TGCGCCAGCAGTTACTCCGCGTGGGTCGGCTCTGGAAACACCATATATTTT. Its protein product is CASSYSAWVGSGNTIYF.

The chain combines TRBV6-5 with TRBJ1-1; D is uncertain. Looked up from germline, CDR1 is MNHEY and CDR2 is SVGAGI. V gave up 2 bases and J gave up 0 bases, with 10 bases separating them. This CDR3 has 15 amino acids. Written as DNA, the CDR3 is TGTGCCAGCAGTTACCGTCAGGTACTGAACACTGAAGCTTTCTTT. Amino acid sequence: CASSYRQVLNTEAFF.

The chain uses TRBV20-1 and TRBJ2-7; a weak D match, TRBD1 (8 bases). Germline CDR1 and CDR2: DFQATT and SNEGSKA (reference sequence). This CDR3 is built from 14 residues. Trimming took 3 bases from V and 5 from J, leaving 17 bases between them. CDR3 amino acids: CSARLTGGGNEQYF. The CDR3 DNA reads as TGCAGTGCTAGGCTCACAGGGGGGGGAAACGAGCAGTACTTC.

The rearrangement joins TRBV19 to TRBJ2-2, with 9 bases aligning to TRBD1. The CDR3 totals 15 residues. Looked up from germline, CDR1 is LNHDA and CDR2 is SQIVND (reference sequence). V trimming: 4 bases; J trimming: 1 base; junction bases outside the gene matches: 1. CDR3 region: CASSRTGVNTGELFF. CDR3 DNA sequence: TGTGCCAGTAGTAGGACAGGGGTGAACACCGGGGAGCTGTTTTTT.

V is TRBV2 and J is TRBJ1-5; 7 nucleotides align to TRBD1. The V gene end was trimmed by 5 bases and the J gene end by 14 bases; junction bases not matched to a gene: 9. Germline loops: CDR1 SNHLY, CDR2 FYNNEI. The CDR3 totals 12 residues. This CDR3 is CASSRDRRDEHF. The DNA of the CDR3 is TGTGCCAGCAGTCGGGACAGACGCGACGAGCATTTT.

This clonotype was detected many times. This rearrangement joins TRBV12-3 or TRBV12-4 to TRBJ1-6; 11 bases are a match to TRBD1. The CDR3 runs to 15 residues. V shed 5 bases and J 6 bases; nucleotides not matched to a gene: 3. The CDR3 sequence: CASSPGTGGNSPLHF. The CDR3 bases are TGTGCCAGCAGTCCAGGGACAGGGGGTAATTCACCCCTCCACTTT.

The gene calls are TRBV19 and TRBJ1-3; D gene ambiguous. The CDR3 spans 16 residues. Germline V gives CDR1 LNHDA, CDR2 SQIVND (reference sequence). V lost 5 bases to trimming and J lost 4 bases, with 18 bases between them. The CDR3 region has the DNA TGTGCCAGTAGTCTTGGGGTTTTGGCGTACGGAAACACCATATATTTT. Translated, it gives CASSLGVLAYGNTIYF.

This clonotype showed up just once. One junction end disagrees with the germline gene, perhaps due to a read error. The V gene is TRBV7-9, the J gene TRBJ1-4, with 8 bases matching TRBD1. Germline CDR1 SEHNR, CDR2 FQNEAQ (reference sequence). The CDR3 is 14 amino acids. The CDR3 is CASIGTGTNEELFF. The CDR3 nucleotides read TGTGCCAGCATCGGGACAGGAACTAATGAAGAACTGTTTTTT.

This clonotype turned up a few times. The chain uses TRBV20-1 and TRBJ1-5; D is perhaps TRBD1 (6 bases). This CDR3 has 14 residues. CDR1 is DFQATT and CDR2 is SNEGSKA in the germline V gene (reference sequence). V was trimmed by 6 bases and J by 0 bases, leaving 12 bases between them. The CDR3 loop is CSAGGPYSNQPQHF. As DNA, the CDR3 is TGCAGTGCCGGGGGCCCGTATAGCAATCAGCCCCAGCATTTT.

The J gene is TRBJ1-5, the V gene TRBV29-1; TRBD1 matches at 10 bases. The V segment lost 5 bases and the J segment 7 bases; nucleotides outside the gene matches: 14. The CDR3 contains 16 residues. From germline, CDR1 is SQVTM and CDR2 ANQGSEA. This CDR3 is CSVSWLLGQGGQPQHF. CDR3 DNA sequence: TGCAGCGTTTCGTGGTTGTTAGGACAGGGGGGGCAGCCCCAGCATTTT. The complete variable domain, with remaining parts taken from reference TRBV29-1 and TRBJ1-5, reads SAVISQKPSRDICQRGTSLTIQCQVDSQVTMMFWYRQQPGQSLTLIATANQGSEATYESGFVIDKFPISRPNLTFSTLTVSNMSPEDSSIYLCSVSWLLGQGGQPQHFGDGTRLSIL.

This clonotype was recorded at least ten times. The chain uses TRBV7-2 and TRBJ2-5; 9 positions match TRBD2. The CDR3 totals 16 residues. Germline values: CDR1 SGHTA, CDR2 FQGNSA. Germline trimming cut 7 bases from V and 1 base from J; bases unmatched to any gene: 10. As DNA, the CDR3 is TGTGCCAGCACCTCTTTTGCTAGCGGGACCCAAGAGACCCAGTACTTC. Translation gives CASTSFASGTQETQYF.

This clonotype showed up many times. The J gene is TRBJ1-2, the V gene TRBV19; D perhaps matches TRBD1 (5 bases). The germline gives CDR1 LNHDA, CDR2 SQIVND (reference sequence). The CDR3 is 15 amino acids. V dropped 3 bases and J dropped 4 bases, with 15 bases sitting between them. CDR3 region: CASSMQGLLAYGYTF. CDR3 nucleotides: TGTGCCAGTAGTATGCAGGGCCTCCTCGCCTATGGCTACACCTTC.

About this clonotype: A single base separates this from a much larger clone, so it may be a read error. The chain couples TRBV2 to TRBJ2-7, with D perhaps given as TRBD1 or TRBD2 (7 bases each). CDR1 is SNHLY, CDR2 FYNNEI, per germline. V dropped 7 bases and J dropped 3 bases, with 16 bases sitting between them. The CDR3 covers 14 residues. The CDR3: CASNVQGEGYEQYF. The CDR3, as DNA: TGTGCCAGCAATGTTCAGGGGGAGGGCTACGAGCAGTACTTC.

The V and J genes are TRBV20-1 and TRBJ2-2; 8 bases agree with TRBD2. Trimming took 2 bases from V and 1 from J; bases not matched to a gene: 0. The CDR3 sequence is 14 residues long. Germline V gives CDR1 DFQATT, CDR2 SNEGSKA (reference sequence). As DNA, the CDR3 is TGCAGTGCTAGACTAGCGGGGAACACCGGGGAGCTGTTTTTT. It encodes CSARLAGNTGELFF.

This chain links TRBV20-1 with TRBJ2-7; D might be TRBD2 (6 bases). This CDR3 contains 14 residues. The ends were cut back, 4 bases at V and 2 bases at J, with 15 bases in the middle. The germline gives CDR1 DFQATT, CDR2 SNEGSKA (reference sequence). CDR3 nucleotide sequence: TGCAGTGCTACCCGAGCGGGTTTAACCTACGAGCAGTACTTC. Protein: CSATRAGLTYEQYF.

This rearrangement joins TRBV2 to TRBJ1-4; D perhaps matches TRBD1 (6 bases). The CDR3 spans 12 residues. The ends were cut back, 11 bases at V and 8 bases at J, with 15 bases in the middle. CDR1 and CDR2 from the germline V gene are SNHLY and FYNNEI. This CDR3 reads CAERQEDEKLFF. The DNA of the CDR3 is TGTGCCGAACGACAGGAGGACGAAAAACTGTTTTTT.